The rows below give T cell receptor beta chains drawn from one sample of a study of cytomegalovirus exposure and HLA in healthy donors. Clones were read by immunoSEQ multiplex PCR, and TCRdb kept only the in-frame ones, dropping some. The data contain about 110,000 clones, 82% of them singletons. Input material: PBMCs. These TCRs come from a woman younger than 30 in good health and CMV-seronegative. CDR3s include the opening cysteine and the closing phenylalanine or tryptophan. The D gene is left open where the match is weak. Rows may omit the clone size; those that give it use once, few, many or a size class.

>TRBV28|TRBJ2-7|once|NA
CASSLGGVNEQYF
TGTGCCAGCAGTTTGGGCGGGGTCAACGAGCAGTACTTC
>TRBV5-6|TRBJ1-1|NA|NA
CASSLRTENTEAFF
TGTGCCAGCAGCCTTAGGACAGAGAACACTGAAGCTTTCTTT
>TRBV6-1|TRBJ2-2|NA|TRBD2
CASSERLAGDTGELFF
TGTGCCAGCAGTGAACGACTAGCGGGAGACACCGGGGAGCTGTTTTTT
>TRBV18|TRBJ1-4|NA|TRBD1
CASSPTGGREKLFF
TGTGCCAGCTCACCGACAGGGGGCCGTGAAAAACTGTTTTTT
>TRBV6-5|TRBJ1-2|few|TRBD1
CASSRGNYGYTF
TGTGCCAGCAGCAGGGGGAACTATGGCTACACCTTC
>TRBV7-9|TRBJ1-4|NA|NA
CASSLAGAGNEKLFF
TGTGCCAGCAGCTTAGCAGGGGCCGGGAATGAAAAACTGTTTTTT
>TRBV7-9|TRBJ1-1|NA|TRBD1
CASSPGTGAFF
TGTGCCAGCAGCCCCGGGACAGGGGCTTTCTTT
>TRBV6-5|TRBJ2-1|NA|TRBD2
CASGFNLRERLF
TGTGCCAGCGGCTTCAATTTGCGGGAGCGCCTCTTC
>TRBV19|TRBJ1-1|NA|TRBD1
CASSAFRGAHTEAFF
TGTGCCAGTAGCGCCTTCAGGGGGGCACATACTGAAGCTTTCTTT
>TRBV5-6|TRBJ1-4|medium-sized|NA
CASSWEERSEKLFF
TGTGCCAGCAGCTGGGAGGAACGATCCGAAAAACTGTTTTTT
>TRBV4-2|TRBJ1-2|once|NA
CASSQGGGTNYGYTF
TGTGCCAGCAGCCAAGGGGGCGGTACTAACTATGGCTACACCTTC
>TRBV7-9|TRBJ2-7|NA|TRBD1
CASSSADRGLLYEQYF
TGTGCCAGCAGCTCCGCGGACAGGGGCCTCCTCTACGAGCAGTACTTC
>TRBV19|TRBJ1-5|NA|NA
CASSGGQHSNQPQHF
TGTGCCAGTAGTGGAGGGCAGCATAGCAATCAGCCCCAGCATTTT
>TRBV27|TRBJ1-2|NA|NA
CASSDPGHFYGYTF
TGTGCCAGCAGCGACCCGGGACACTTCTATGGCTACACCTTC
>TRBV6-5|TRBJ1-5|few|NA
CATSKGENQPQHF
TGTGCCACTTCTAAGGGGGAAAATCAGCCCCAGCATTTT
>TRBV2|TRBJ2-2|many|TRBD1
CASRGQATGELFF
TGTGCCAGCAGGGGACAGGCTACCGGGGAGCTGTTTTTT
>TRBV18|TRBJ2-3|NA|NA
CASRNRGTDTQYF
TGTGCCAGCCGGAACAGGGGCACAGATACGCAGTATTTT
>TRBV4-2|TRBJ1-1|few|NA
CASSRGDMGTSEAFF
TGTGCCAGCAGCCGAGGGGACATGGGAACATCTGAAGCTTTCTTT
>TRBV12-5|TRBJ2-2|once|TRBD2
CARIRREIGGELFF
TGTGCTAGGATTCGGCGGGAGATCGGCGGGGAGCTGTTTTTT
>TRBV15|TRBJ1-5|NA|NA
CATSSESGYQPQHF
TGTGCCACCAGCAGCGAATCAGGGTACCAGCCCCAGCATTTT
>TRBV29-1|TRBJ1-2|NA|NA
CSVEDLRQGYGYTF
TGCAGCGTTGAAGATCTGCGGCAGGGCTATGGCTACACCTTC
>TRBV15|TRBJ2-7|NA|TRBD1
CATSRDRDRRYEQYF
TGTGCCACCAGCAGAGATCGGGACAGACGCTACGAGCAGTACTTC
>TRBV5-6|TRBJ2-7|NA|NA
CASSSVFYEQYF
TGTGCCAGCAGCTCAGTTTTCTACGAGCAGTACTTC
>TRBV25-1|TRBJ1-4|NA|NA
CASSPFGGTNEKLFF
TGTGCCAGCAGCCCCTTCGGGGGAACTAATGAAAAACTGTTTTTT
>TRBV6-5|TRBJ2-7|few|NA
CASSSRTGPYEQYF
TGTGCCAGCAGTTCACGGACTGGTCCCTACGAGCAGTACTTC
>TRBV9|TRBJ1-4|NA|NA
CASSVGVGGTNEKLFF
TGTGCCAGCAGCGTAGGAGTCGGCGGGACTAATGAAAAACTGTTTTTT
>TRBV27|TRBJ2-7|once|TRBD2
CASSIKGTTWRVQYF
TGTGCCAGCAGTATCAAAGGGACTACCTGGCGTGTGCAGTACTTC
>TRBV18|TRBJ1-6|NA|NA
CASSRAGKVNSPLHF
TGTGCCAGCTCCCGGGCGGGAAAGGTTAATTCACCCCTCCACTTT
>TRBV7-9|TRBJ1-1|NA|TRBD1
CASSERQGKYTEAFF
TGTGCCAGCAGCGAACGACAGGGAAAGTACACTGAAGCTTTCTTT
>TRBV2|TRBJ1-1|NA|NA
CASTPTGNTNTEAFF
TGTGCCAGCACTCCAACCGGGAACACCAACACTGAAGCTTTCTTT
>TRBV7-2|TRBJ1-2|once|NA
CASSQNGGAANYGYTF
TGTGCCAGCAGCCAAAATGGCGGGGCAGCAAACTATGGCTACACCTTC
>TRBV25-1|TRBJ1-4|NA|NA
CASSDPAFNEKLFF
TGTGCCAGCAGTGACCCCGCGTTCAACGAAAAACTGTTTTTT
>TRBV7-9|TRBJ2-5|NA|NA
CSSSATGETQYF
TGTTCCAGCAGCGCTACAGGGGAGACCCAGTACTTC
>TRBV5-5|TRBJ2-7|NA|TRBD1
CASSLRLGTGSYEQYF
TGTGCCAGCAGCTTGAGGTTGGGGACAGGGAGTTACGAGCAGTACTTC
>TRBV5-5|TRBJ1-4|many|TRBD1
CASSSGQGAEKLFF
TGTGCCAGCAGCTCAGGGCAGGGGGCGGAAAAACTGTTTTTT
>TRBV27|TRBJ2-5|NA|TRBD1
CASSPGTGEETQYF
TGTGCCAGCAGTCCAGGGACAGGGGAAGAGACCCAGTACTTC
>TRBV4-1|TRBJ1-1|NA|NA
CASSSHPKSSMNTEAFF
TGCGCCAGCAGCTCCCATCCGAAGTCGAGTATGAACACTGAAGCTTTCTTT
>TRBV28|TRBJ1-1|NA|NA
CASSLLGVNTEAFF
TGTGCCAGCAGTTTGCTAGGGGTCAACACTGAAGCTTTCTTT
>TRBV7-2|TRBJ1-1|NA|NA
CASSLDGATYTEAFF
TGTGCCAGCAGCTTAGATGGGGCGACTTACACTGAAGCTTTCTTT
>TRBV4-2|TRBJ1-2|NA|TRBD1
CASSRRTGEVGYTF
TGTGCCAGCAGCCGTAGGACAGGGGAGGTTGGCTACACCTTC
>TRBV7-8|TRBJ1-4|few|TRBD1
CASSSTDRDEKLFF
TGTGCCAGCAGCTCAACTGACAGGGATGAAAAACTGTTTTTT
>TRBV7-8|TRBJ2-2|NA|TRBD1
CASSLKGGTGVFTGELFF
TGTGCCAGCAGCTTAAAAGGCGGGACAGGGGTCTTTACCGGGGAGCTGTTTTTT
>TRBV28|TRBJ1-1|NA|NA
CASTLHGQAFF
TGTGCCAGCACCCTCCACGGACAGGCTTTCTTT
>TRBV6-1|TRBJ2-3|NA|NA
CASSELTGTDTQYF
TGTGCCAGCAGTGAACTGACAGGGACTGATACGCAGTATTTT
>TRBV7-2|TRBJ1-1|NA|TRBD1
CASSLVPGTVNTEAFF
TGTGCCAGCAGCTTAGTCCCCGGGACAGTGAACACTGAAGCTTTCTTT